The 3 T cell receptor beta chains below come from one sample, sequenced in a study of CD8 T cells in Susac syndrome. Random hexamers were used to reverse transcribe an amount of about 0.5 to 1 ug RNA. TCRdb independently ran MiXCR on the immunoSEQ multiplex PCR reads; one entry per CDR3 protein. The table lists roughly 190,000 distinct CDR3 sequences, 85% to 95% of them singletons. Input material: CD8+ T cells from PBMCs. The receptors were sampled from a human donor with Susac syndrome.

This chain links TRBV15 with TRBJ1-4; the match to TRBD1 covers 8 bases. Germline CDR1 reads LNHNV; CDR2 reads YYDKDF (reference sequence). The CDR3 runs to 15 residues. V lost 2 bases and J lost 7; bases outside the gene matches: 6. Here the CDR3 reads CATSRSRGLAEKLFF. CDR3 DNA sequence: TGTGCCACCAGCAGAAGCAGGGGGCTTGCTGAAAAACTGTTTTTT.

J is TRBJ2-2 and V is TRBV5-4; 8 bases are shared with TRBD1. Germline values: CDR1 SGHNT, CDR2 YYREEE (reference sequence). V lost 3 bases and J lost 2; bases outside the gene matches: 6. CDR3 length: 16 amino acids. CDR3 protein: CASSYLGQDNTGELFF. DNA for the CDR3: TGTGCCAGCAGCTACTTGGGACAGGATAACACCGGGGAGCTGTTTTTT.

CDR3 bases: TGCGCCAGCAGCCAAGATCTCCCATACGAGCAGTACTTC. It specifies CASSQDLPYEQYF. The chain links TRBV4-1 to TRBJ2-7; no clear D gene. Looked up from germline, CDR1 is MGHRA and CDR2 is YSYEKL. The germline V and J ends were trimmed by 0 bases and 4 bases, with 7 bases remaining between them. The CDR3 consists of 13 residues.